This T cell receptor beta chain appears in the sequencing data of a study of T cell changes during pregnancy in multiple sclerosis. Data came from immunoSEQ multiplex PCR; TCRdb stores just in-frame clones and leaves some out. The sample gives over 70,000 clones, roughly 93% of which show up once; about 3.9% is in the top ten. There are 15 residues in the CDR3. The V and J ends lost 4 bases and 7 bases, in that order; junction bases with no gene match: 8. Germline CDR1 reads SGHDT; CDR2 reads YYEEEE. This clone was detected only a few times. This TCR derives from a female donor with multiple sclerosis, enrolled in a pregnancy study. V is TRBV5-6 and J is TRBJ1-5, with 10 bases matching TRBD1. The source material was peripheral blood, sampled in the first trimester of pregnancy. The CDR3 coding sequence is TGTGCCAGCAGCGCCGACAGGGGGCAAGTGCAGCCCCAGCATTTT. It yields the protein CASSADRGQVQPQHF. Full variable domain (missing parts from reference TRBV5-6 and TRBJ1-5): DAGVTQSPTHLIKTRGQQVTLRCSPKSGHDTVSWYQQALGQGPQFIFQYYEEEERQRGNFPDRFSGHQFPNYSSELNVNALLLGDSALYLCASSADRGQVQPQHFGDGTRLSIL.